The present TCR beta chain was sequenced within a study of tumor-infiltrating lymphocytes in primary liver carcinoma. Total RNA amounting to around 530 ng was the source from which TCR beta cDNA was made with a constant-region primer. Each TCR beta library was derived from three nested multiplex PCR rounds that employed slightly modified ARM-PCR. Each CDR3 protein is one row after TCRdb ran MiXCR on the multiplex PCR reads. This table has approximately 64,000 distinct CDR3 sequences, about two thirds appearing once. Whole-study results and caveats: Found in all five tumor regions were only about 7.5-25% of top clones.

Taking about 17-31 mg of unsorted bulk tissue, the authors co-extracted RNA and DNA. Patients diagnosed with primary liver carcinoma received treatment through surgical resection. All of the tumor samples contained over 75% viable tumor cells. As regards this clonotype: Antigen unknown. One junction end disagrees with the germline gene, perhaps due to a read error.

The TCR sequence derives from a man aged 35 to 55 with primary liver carcinoma and hepatitis B virus infection. Sequencing used liver tumor tissue from sampling region 4. The subset is: tumor region T4, right-lateral pole.

CDR3: CSFETDSSLNEQSF. For the CDR3, the DNA is TGCAGCTTTGAAACGGACTCTAGTTTGAATGAGCAGTCCTTC. The chain has TRBV29-1 and TRBJ2-1; D perhaps matches TRBD2 (5 bases). The V gene's germline CDR1 is SQVTM and CDR2 ANQGSEA. This CDR3 has 14 residues.